This TCR beta chain was profiled in a study of T cell changes during pregnancy in multiple sclerosis. The CDR3 has 14 amino acids. The V gene's germline CDR1 is MNHEY and CDR2 SVGAGI. The junction had 5 bases not matched to a gene; V was cut back by 0 bases and J by 7 bases. The table came from immunoSEQ multiplex PCR; TCRdb's copy has only in-frame clones and leaves some out. Found here are roughly 30,000 clones, roughly 84% of them singletons; the top ten hold around 7.9%. This clonotype originated in a female donor with multiple sclerosis, enrolled in a pregnancy study. Sequenced material: CD8+ T cells from peripheral blood mononuclear cells, taken after pregnancy. The rearrangement links TRBV6-5 to TRBJ1-1; 7 bases map to TRBD1. In nucleotides, the CDR3 is TGTGCCAGCAGTTACTCGACAGGGCGGGGTGAAGCTTTCTTT. Protein product: CASSYSTGRGEAFF.